This TCR beta chain was obtained from a study of blood T cell repertoires in COVID-19. Study in general: The cDNA or gDNA used as material had been derived from T cells, B-cell-depleted T cells, or PBMCs.

Sequencing was performed with immunoSEQ multiplex PCR; in TCRdb, only in-frame clones are kept and a portion is missing. The data hold about 190,000 clones, with around four fifths observed a single time. This receptor was taken from a woman between 25 and 40 years old with acute or convalescent COVID-19. The sample consisted of peripheral blood.

Written as DNA, the CDR3 is TGTGCCAGCAGTGAAGATAGGAGGGGAAGAGGATATGGCTACACCTTC. Protein product: CASSEDRRGRGYGYTF. The V gene is TRBV6-1, the J gene TRBJ1-2; possible D gene TRBD1, 5 bases. Germline-derived CDR1 and CDR2 are MNHNS and SASEGT. The V end was cut by 1 base, the J end by 5 bases, with 17 bases between. The CDR3 runs 16 residues.